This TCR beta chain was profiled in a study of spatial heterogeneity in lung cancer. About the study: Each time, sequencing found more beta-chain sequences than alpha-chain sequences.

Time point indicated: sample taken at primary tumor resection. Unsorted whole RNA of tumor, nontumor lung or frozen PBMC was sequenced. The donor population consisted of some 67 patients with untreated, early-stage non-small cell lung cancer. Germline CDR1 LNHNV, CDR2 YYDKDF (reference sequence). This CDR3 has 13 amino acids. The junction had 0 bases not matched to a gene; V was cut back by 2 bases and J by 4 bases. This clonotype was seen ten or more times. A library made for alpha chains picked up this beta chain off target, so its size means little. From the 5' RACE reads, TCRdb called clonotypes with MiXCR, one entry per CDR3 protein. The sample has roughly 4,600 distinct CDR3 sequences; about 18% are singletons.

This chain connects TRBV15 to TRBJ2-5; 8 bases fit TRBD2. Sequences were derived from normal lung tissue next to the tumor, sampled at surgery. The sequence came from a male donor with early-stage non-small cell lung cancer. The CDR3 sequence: CATSRLAGETQYF. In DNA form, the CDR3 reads TGTGCCACCAGCAGACTAGCGGGAGAGACCCAGTACTTC.